The rows below give T cell receptor beta chains drawn from one sample of a study of T cell responses to AZD1222 COVID-19 vaccine. Sequenced by immunoSEQ multiplex PCR; TCRdb stores in-frame clones only, minus some. Of under 150,000 clones in the sample, 92% are singletons; the top ten hold about 5.5%. Sequenced material: peripheral blood, taken on day 0 of AZD1222 vaccination. Receptor source: an adult in good health. CDR3s leave out the opening cysteine and the closing phenylalanine or tryptophan. A D gene is named only where the DNA matches it firmly. Expanded clones get a size class; other rows say once, few or many, or leave the size out.

>.|.|12|TRBV24-1
ATSEWGGINEQF
>.|.|14|TRBV5-8
ASPFTTALGYNEQF
>.|TRBD1|13|TRBV5-1
ASSSRNRGPYEQY
>.|.|12|TRBV6-1
ASILGTANSPLH
>.|TRBD1|10|TRBV29-1
SVRQGGEKLF
>once|.|13|TRBV7-2
ASSWRTRANNEQF
>.|.|16|TRBV1
TSSHRTSGSLNTGELF
>few|.|12|TRBV19
ASTYDGMNTEAF
>.|TRBD1|14|TRBV5-1
ASSTGQGIGTGELF
>.|.|14|TRBV2
ASSPPGLQSDYGYT
>.|.|14|TRBV6-5
ASSYSGRRVNSPLH
>.|.|11|TRBV12-3/TRBV12-4
ASMPLGEYGYT
>.|.|12|TRBV5-6
ASTIMGRSYEQY
>.|.|14|TRBV3-1/TRBV3-2
ASSLRGGAAGNTIY
>.|.|11|TRBV2
ASSEGTAQPQH
>.|.|12|TRBV14
ASSQDPTIYEQY
>.|TRBD1|15|TRBV24-1
ATSDTTGQGHIHEQY
>.|.|11|TRBV6-6
ASGSARNQPQH
>.|.|12|TRBV7-9
ASSLEHPNSPLH
>.|.|13|TRBV3-1/TRBV3-2
ASSQGQAPGYEQY
>.|TRBD1|10|TRBV3-1/TRBV3-2
ASNKQGAVAF
>.|.|13|TRBV19
ASSIIGDDNSPLH
>.|.|12|TRBV19
ATFRGGTGNTIY
>.|.|10|TRBV3-1/TRBV3-2
ASSLQGSEQY
>.|TRBD1|13|TRBV5-1
ASSFTTGSNEKLF
>.|TRBD2|13|TRBV7-8
ASSPPSGGSYEQY
>.|.|12|TRBV2
ASSEGTGDYEQY
>.|.|13|TRBV11-2
ASSRNRAGNQPQH
>.|.|14|TRBV19
ASSIEARWGTDTQY
>.|TRBD1|13|TRBV7-6
ASSIRDRGREEQF
>.|.|12|TRBV11-2
ASSSLRATYEQY
>.|.|11|TRBV7-2
ASSSPLNTEAF
>few|.|9|TRBV25-1
ASSGANVLT
>.|TRBD1|11|TRBV27
ASSFLGQGAAF
>.|TRBD1|17|TRBV19
ASSTPTGGLRPAQETQY
>.|.|11|TRBV29-1
SVEARLTDTQY
>.|.|13|TRBV6-4
ASSQTGATNEKLF
>.|TRBD1|15|TRBV29-1
SVESPGTGVESYEQY
>.|TRBD1|11|TRBV15
ATSRDPGQSKF
>.|TRBD1|14|TRBV2
ASSVGTGTGATEAF
>.|.|15|TRBV11-2
ASSLVGALGGRGIQY
>once|.|13|TRBV19
ASTHGALANYGYT
>.|TRBD2|13|TRBV6-6
ASYRAGGSYNEQF
>.|.|9|TRBV28
ASSFRDTQY
>.|.|11|TRBV28
ASSPSLIYGYT
>.|TRBD2|13|TRBV3-1/TRBV3-2
ASSLRLAGRDTQY
>.|.|13|TRBV6-5
ASGIGGHSNQPQH
>.|.|13|TRBV9
ASSPRRGTNEKLF
>.|TRBD1|16|TRBV11-3
ASSLDRLKGQGGQPQH
>.|.|13|TRBV7-2
ASSNRDQANSPLH
>.|.|12|TRBV28
ASSFRVAQQTQY
>.|.|12|TRBV5-5
ASSLGDSGNTIY
>.|.|11|TRBV7-9
ASSRLVLNEQY
>.|.|13|TRBV9
ASSSPDSINYGYT
>.|TRBD1|13|TRBV2
ASREQGASNQPQH
>.|.|12|TRBV9
ASSVDQVNTEAF
>.|TRBD1|15|TRBV5-1
ASSLGGPGTGIGELF
>.|TRBD2|13|TRBV28
AGRTSGSSSGELF
>.|.|12|TRBV18
ASSPGNEGYGYT